This entry is about one T cell receptor beta chain. The target antigen is unknown. The data originate from a study of human T cells and chemical hapten exposure. General study points: Because all patients had alopecia, their immune responses might differ from healthy ones. Significantly greater numbers of large CDR3 similarity clusters came from expanded TCRs than from controls.

The time point: pre-sensitization, week 0. The treatment: therapeutic diphenylcyclopropenone sensitization with weekly scalp DPC. At patch-test visits, sampling came before the patch test. There are 15 residues in the CDR3. From germline, CDR1 is SGHTA and CDR2 FQGNSA. With 6 bases removed from V and 2 bases from J, the gap between germline ends came to 17 bases. How the authors handled the data: Sequenced samples showed a median of roughly 99,000 TCRs each, with counts running from around 25,000 to 690,000. TCRdb reprocessed the RACE reads with MiXCR, giving one entry per CDR3 protein. These V and J calls rely on TCRdb rather than the paper's analysis. The sample consists of roughly 38,000 distinct CDR3 sequences, 7.5% to 8% of them appearing once.

The sample was whole blood, taken in connection with sensitization to the hapten diphenylcyclopropenone (DPC). This rearrangement joins TRBV7-2 to TRBJ2-7; D is perhaps TRBD1 (6 bases). This sequence was found in a woman between 45 and 65 years old with alopecia areata. Some clones in this sample may be carry-over from other donors' samples. In DNA, the CDR3 is TGTGCCAGCAGTGGGGACAAGGGCTATCCCTACGAGCAGTACTTC. It is translated as CASSGDKGYPYEQYF.